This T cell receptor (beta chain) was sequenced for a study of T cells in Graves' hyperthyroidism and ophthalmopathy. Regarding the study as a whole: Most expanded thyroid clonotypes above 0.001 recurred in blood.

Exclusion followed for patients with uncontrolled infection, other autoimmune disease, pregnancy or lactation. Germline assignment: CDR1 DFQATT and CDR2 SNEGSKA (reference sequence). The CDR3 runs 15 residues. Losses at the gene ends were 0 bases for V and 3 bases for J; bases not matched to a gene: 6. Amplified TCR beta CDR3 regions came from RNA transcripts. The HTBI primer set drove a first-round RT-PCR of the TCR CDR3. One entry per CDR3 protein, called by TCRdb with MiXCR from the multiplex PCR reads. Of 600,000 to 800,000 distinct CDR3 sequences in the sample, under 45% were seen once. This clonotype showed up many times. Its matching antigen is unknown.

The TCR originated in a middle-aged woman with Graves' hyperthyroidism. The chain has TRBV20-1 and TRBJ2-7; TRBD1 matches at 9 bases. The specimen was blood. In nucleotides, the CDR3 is TGCAGTGCTAGAGATACGGGACAGGGTGACTACGAGCAGTACTTC. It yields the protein CSARDTGQGDYEQYF.